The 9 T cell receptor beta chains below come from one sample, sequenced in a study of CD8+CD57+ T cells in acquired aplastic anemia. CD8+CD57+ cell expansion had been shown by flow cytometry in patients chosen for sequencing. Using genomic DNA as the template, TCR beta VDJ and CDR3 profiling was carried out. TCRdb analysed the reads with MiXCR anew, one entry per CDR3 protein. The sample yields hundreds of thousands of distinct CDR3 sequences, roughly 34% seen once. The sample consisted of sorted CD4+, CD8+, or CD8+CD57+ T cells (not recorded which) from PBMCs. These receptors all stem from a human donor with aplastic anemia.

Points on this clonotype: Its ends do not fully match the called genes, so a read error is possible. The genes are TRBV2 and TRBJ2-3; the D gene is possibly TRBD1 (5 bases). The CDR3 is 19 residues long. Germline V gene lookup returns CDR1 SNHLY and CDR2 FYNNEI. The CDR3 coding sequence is TGTGCCAGCAGTGAAGTAGGTAATTGGGCGCGAGGCTACACAGGTACGCAGTATTTT. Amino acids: CASSEVGNWARGYTGTQYF.

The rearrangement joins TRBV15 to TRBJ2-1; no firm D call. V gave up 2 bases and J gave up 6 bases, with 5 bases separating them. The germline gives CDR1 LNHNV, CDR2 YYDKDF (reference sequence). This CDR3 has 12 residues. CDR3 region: CATSRPSNEQFF. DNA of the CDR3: TGTGCCACCAGCAGACCCTCCAATGAGCAGTTCTTC.

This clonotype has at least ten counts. The chain's CDR3 is CASSDVGSGSGEQYF. The CDR3 region has the DNA TGCGCCAGCAGTGATGTTGGTAGCGGGAGTGGGGAGCAGTACTTC. The chain couples TRBV10-1 to TRBJ2-7; the match to TRBD2 covers 9 bases. The J segment lost 7 bases and the V segment lost 3 bases, leaving 10 bases of the junction unmatched. The CDR3 has 15 residues. From germline, CDR1 is WNHNN and CDR2 SYGVQD (reference sequence).

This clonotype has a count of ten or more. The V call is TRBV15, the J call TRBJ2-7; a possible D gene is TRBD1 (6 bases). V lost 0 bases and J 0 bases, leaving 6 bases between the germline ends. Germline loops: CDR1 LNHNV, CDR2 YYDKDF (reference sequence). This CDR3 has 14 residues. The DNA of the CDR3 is TGTGCCACCAGCAGAGAACAGGGCTCCTACGAGCAGTACTTC. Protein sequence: CATSREQGSYEQYF. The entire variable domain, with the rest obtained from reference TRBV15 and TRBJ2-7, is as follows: DAMVIQNPRYQVTQFGKPVTLSCSQTLNHNVMYWYQQKSSQAPKLLFHYYDKDFNNEADTPDNFQSRRPNTSFCFLDIRSPGLGDTAMYLCATSREQGSYEQYFGPGTRLTVT.

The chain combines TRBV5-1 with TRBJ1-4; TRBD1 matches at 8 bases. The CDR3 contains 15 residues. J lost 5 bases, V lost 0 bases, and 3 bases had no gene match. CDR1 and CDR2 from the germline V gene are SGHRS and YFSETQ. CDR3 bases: TGCGCCAGCAGCTTGGCGACAGGGGCAAATGAAAAACTGTTTTTT. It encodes CASSLATGANEKLFF. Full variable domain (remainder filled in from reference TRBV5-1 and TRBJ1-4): KAGVTQTPRYLIKTRGQQVTLSCSPISGHRSVSWYQQTPGQGLQFLFEYFSETQRNKGNFPGRFSGRQFSNSRSEMNVSTLELGDSALYLCASSLATGANEKLFFGSGTQLSVL.

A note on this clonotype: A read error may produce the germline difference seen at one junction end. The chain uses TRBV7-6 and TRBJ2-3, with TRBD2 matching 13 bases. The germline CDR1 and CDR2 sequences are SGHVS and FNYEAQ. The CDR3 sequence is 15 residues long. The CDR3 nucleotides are TGTGCCAGCAGCCTCGGGACTAGCGGGACAGATGCGCAGTATTTT. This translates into CASSLGTSGTDAQYF. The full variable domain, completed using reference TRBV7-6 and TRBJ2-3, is GAGVSQSPRYKVTKRGQDVALRCDPISGHVSLYWYRQALGQGPEFLTYFNYEAQQDKSGLPNDRFSAERPEGSISTLTIQRTEQRDSAMYRCASSLGTSGTDAQYFGPGTRLTVL.

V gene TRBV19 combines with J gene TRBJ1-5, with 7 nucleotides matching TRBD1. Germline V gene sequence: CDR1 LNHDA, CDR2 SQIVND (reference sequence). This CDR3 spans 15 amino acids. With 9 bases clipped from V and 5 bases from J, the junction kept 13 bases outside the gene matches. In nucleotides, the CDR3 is TGTGCCAGCTCACCACCGGCAGGGGGTGATCAGCCCCAGCATTTT. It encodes CASSPPAGGDQPQHF.

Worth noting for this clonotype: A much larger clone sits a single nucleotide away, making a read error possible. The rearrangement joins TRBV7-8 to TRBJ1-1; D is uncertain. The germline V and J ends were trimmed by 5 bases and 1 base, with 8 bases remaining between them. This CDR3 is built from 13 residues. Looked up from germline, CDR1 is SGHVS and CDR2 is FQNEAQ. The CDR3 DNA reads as TGTGCCAGCAGCCCTAAGACGAACACTGAAGCTTTCTTT. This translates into CASSPKTNTEAFF. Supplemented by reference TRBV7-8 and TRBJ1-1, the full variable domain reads GAGVSQSPRYKVAKRGQDVALRCDPISGHVSLFWYQQALGQGPEFLTYFQNEAQLDKSGLPSDRFFAERPEGSVSTLKIQRTQQEDSAVYLCASSPKTNTEAFFGQGTRLTVV.

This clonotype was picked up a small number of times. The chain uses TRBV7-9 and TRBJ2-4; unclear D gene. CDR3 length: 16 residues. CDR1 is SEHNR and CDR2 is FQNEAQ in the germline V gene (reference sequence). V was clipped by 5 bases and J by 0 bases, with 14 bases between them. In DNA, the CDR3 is TGTGCCAGCAGCCAGCAGACGGTCGTAGCCAAAAACATTCAGTACTTC. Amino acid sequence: CASSQQTVVAKNIQYF.